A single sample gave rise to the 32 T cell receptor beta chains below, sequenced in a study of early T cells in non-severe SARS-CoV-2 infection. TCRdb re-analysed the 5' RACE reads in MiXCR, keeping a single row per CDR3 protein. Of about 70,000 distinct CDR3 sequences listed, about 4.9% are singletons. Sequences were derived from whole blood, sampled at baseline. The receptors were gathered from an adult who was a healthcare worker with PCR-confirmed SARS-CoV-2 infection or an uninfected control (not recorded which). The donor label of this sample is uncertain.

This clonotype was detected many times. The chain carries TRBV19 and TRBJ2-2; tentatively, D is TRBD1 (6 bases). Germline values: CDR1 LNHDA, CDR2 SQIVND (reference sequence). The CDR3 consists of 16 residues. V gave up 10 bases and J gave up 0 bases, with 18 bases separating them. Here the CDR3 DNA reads TGTGCCACCCCAGCGGACAGCCCTTCGAACACCGGGGAGCTGTTTTTT. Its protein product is CATPADSPSNTGELFF.

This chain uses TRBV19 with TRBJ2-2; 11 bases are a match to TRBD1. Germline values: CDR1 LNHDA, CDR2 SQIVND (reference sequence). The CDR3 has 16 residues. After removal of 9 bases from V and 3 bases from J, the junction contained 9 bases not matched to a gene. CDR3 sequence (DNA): TGTGCCAGCAGGCTCCAGGGACAGGGGGACACCGGGGAGCTGTTTTTT. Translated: CASRLQGQGDTGELFF.

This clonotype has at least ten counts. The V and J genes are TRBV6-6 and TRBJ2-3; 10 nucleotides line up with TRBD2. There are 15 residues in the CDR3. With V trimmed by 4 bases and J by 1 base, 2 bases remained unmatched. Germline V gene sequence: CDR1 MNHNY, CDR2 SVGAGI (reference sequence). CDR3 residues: CASSSLAGGTDTQYF. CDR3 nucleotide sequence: TGTGCCAGCAGTTCCCTAGCGGGGGGCACAGATACGCAGTATTTT.

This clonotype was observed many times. CDR3 region: CASSSTSYEQYF. CDR3 nucleotide sequence: TGTGCCAGCAGTTCCACCAGCTACGAGCAGTACTTC. The chain joins TRBV6-6 to TRBJ2-7; no reliable D call. This CDR3 region has 12 residues. Deletions cut 4 bases from V and 3 bases from J, with 7 bases between. Germline V lookup: CDR1 MNHNY, CDR2 SVGAGI (reference sequence).

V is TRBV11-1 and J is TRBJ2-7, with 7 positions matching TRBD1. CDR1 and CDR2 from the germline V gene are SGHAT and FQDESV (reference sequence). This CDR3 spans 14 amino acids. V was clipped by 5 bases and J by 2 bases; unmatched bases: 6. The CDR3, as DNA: TGTGCCAGCAGCGATAGGGGACAGACCTACGAGCAGTACTTC. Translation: CASSDRGQTYEQYF.

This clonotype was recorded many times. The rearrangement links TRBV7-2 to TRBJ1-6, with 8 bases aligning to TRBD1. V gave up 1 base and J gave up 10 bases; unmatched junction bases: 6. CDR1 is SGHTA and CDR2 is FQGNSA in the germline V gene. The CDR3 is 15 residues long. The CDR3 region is CASSLDPGGVSPLHF. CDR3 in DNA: TGTGCCAGCAGCTTAGACCCAGGGGGCGTATCACCCCTCCACTTT.

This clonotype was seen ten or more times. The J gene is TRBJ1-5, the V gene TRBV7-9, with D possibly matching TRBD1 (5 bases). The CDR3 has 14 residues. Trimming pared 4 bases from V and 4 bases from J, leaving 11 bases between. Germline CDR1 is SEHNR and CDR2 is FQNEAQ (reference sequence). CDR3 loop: CASSSGTANQPQHF. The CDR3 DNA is TGTGCCAGCAGCTCGGGGACGGCGAATCAGCCCCAGCATTTT.

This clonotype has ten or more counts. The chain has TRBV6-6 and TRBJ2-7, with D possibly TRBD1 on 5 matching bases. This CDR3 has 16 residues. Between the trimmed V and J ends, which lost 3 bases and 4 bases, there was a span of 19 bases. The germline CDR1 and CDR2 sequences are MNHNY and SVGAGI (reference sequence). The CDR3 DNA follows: TGTGCCAGCAGTTATAATCCTGTACAGGACGAATACGAGCAGTACTTC. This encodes CASSYNPVQDEYEQYF.

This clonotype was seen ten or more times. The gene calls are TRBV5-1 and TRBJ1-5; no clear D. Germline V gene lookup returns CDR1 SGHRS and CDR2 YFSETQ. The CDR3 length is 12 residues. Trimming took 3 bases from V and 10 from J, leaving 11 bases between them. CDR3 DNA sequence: TGCGCCAGCAGCTCCGCTGAGGGCCCCCAGCATTTT. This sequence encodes CASSSAEGPQHF.

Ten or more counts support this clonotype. CDR3 protein: CSARSDRVYEQYF. The CDR3 nucleotides are TGCAGTGCTAGAAGCGACAGGGTCTACGAGCAGTACTTC. This sequence joins TRBV20-1 and TRBJ2-7; 7 bases align to TRBD1. V dropped 2 bases and J dropped 3; count of bases not matched to a gene: 4. Per germline, CDR1 DFQATT and CDR2 SNEGSKA (reference sequence). This CDR3 comprises 13 residues.

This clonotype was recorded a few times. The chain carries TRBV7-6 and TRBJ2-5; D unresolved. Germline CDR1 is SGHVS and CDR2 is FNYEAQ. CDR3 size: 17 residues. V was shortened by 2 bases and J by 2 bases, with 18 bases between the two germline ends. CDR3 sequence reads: CASSLKIGPGAQETQYF. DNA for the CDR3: TGTGCCAGCAGCTTAAAGATTGGGCCAGGCGCACAAGAGACCCAGTACTTC. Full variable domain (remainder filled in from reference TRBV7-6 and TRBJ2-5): GAGVSQSPRYKVTKRGQDVALRCDPISGHVSLYWYRQALGQGPEFLTYFNYEAQQDKSGLPNDRFSAERPEGSISTLTIQRTEQRDSAMYRCASSLKIGPGAQETQYFGPGTRLLVL.

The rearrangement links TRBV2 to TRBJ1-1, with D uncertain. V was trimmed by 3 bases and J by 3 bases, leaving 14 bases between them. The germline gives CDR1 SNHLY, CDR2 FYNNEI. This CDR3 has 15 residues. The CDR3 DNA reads TGTGCCAGCAGTGATTCTGTGGGGAGGGACACTGAAGCTTTCTTT. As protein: CASSDSVGRDTEAFF.

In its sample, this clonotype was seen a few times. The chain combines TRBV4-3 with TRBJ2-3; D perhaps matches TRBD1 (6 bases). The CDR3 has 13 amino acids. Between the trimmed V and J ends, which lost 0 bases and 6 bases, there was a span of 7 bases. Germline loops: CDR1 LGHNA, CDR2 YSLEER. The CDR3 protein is CASSQERGDTQYF. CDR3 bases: TGCGCCAGCAGCCAAGAGAGGGGGGATACGCAGTATTTT.

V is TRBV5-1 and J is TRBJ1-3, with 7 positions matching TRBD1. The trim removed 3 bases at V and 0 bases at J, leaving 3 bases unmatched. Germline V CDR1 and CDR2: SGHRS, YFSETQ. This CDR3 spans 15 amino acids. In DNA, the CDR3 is TGCGCCAGCAGCTCGGGGACAGCCTCTGGAAACACCATATATTTT. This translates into CASSSGTASGNTIYF.

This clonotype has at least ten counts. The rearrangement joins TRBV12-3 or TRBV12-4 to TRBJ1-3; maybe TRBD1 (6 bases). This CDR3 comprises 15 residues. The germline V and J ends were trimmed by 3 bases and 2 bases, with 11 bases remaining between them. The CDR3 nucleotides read TGTGCCAGCAGTTTGGGTGACAGGACTGGAAACACCATATATTTT. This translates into CASSLGDRTGNTIYF.

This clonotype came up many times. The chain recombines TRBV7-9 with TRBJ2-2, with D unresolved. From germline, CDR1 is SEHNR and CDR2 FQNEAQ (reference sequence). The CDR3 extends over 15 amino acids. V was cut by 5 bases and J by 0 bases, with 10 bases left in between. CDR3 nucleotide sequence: TGTGCCAGCAGCACGCAGTCCACGAACACCGGGGAGCTGTTTTTT. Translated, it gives CASSTQSTNTGELFF.

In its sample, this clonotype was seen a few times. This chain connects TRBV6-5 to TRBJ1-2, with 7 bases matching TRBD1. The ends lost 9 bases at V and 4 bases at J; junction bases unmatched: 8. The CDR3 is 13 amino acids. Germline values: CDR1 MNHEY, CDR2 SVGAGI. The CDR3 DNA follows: TGTGCCAGTAGTACAGGGGCTGGCTATGGCTACACCTTC. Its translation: CASSTGAGYGYTF.

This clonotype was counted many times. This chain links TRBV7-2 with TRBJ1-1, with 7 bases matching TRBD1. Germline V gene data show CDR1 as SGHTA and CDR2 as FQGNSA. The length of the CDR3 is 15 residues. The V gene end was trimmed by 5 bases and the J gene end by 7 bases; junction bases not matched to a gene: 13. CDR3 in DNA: TGTGCCAGCAGCCCTGCGAGGGCAGGGGGAATTGAAGCTTTCTTT. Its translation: CASSPARAGGIEAFF.

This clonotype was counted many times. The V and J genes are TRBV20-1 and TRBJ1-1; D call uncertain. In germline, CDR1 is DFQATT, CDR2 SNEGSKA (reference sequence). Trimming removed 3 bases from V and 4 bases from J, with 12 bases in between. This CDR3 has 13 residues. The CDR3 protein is CSASPTATTEAFF. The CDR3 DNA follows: TGCAGTGCTAGCCCCACTGCTACCACTGAAGCTTTCTTT.

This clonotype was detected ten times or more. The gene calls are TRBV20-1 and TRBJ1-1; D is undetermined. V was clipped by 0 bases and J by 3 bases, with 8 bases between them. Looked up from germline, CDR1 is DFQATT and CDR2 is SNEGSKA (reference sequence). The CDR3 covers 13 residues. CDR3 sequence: CSARDRRDTEAFF. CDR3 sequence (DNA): TGCAGTGCTAGAGATAGGAGGGACACTGAAGCTTTCTTT.

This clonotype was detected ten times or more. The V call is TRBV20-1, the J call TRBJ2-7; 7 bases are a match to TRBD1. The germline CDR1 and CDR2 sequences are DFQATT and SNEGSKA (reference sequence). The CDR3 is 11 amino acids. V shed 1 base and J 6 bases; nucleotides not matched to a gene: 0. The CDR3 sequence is CSARAGGEQYF. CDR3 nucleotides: TGCAGTGCTAGAGCAGGGGGCGAGCAGTACTTC.

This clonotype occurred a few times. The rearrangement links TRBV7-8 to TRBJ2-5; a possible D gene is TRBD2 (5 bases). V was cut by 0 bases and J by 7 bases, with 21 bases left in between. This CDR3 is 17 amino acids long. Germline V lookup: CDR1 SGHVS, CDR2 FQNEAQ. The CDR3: CASSLAEAPHPRGTQYF. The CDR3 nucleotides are TGTGCCAGCAGCTTAGCGGAGGCCCCTCACCCAAGAGGGACCCAGTACTTC.

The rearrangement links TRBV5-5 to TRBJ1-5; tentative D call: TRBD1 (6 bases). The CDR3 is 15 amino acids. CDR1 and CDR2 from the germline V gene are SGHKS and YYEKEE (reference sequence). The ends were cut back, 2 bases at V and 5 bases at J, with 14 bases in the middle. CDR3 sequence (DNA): TGTGCCAGCAGCTTCGGTGGGGGCAACCATCAGCCCCAGCATTTT. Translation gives CASSFGGGNHQPQHF.

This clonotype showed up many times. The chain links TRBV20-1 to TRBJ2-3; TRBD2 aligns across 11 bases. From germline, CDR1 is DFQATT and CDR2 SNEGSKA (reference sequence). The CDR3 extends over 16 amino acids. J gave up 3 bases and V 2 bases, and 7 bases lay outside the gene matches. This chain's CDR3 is CSARSELAGVTDTQYF. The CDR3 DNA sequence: TGCAGTGCTAGATCAGAACTAGCGGGGGTAACAGATACGCAGTATTTT.

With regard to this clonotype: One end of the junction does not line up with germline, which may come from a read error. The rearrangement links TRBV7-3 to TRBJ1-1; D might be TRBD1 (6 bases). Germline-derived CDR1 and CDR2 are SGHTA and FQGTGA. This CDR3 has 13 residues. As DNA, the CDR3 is TGTGTCAGCAGCTTGACAGGGAACACTGAAGCTTTCTTT. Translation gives CVSSLTGNTEAFF.

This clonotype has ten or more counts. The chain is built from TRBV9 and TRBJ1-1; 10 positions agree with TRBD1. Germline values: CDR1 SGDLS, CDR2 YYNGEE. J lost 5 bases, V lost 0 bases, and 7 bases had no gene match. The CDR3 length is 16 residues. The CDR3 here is CASSVASGQGMTEAFF. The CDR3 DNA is TGTGCCAGCAGCGTAGCTTCGGGACAGGGGATGACTGAAGCTTTCTTT.

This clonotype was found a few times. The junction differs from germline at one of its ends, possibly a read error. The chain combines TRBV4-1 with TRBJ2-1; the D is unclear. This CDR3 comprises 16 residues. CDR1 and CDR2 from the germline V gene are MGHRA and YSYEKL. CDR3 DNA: TGCGCCGGCAGCCAAGTCGACTTGATCTCCTACAATGAGCAGTTCTTC. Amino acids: CAGSQVDLISYNEQFF.

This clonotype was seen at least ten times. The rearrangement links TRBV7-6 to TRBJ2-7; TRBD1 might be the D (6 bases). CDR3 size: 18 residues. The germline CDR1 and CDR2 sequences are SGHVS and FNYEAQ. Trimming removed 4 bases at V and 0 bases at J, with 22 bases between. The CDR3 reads CASSSPNLSTGYSYEQYF. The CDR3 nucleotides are TGTGCCAGCAGCTCCCCTAACCTGTCGACAGGTTACTCCTACGAGCAGTACTTC. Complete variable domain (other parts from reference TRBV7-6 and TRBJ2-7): GAGVSQSPRYKVTKRGQDVALRCDPISGHVSLYWYRQALGQGPEFLTYFNYEAQQDKSGLPNDRFSAERPEGSISTLTIQRTEQRDSAMYRCASSSPNLSTGYSYEQYFGPGTRLTVT.

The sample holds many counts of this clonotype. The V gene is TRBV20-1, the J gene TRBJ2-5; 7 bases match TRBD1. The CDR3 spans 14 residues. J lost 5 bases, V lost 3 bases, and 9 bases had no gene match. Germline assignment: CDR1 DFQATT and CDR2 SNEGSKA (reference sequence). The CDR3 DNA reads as TGCAGTGCTAGGGACAGGATGACTGTCGAGACCCAGTACTTC. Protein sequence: CSARDRMTVETQYF.

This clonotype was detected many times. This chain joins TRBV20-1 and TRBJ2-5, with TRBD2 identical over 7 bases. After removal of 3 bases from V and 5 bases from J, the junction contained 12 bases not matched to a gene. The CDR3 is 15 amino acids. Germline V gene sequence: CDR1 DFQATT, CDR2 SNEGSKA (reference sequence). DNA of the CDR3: TGCAGTGCTAGGACCCTCAGCGGGGACGCGGAGACCCAGTACTTC. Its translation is CSARTLSGDAETQYF.

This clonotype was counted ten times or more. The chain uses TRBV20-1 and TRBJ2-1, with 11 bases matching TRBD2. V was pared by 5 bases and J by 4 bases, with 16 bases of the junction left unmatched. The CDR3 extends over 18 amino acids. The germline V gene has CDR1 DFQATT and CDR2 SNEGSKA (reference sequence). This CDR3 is CSAPGLAALIGGYNEQFF. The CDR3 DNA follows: TGCAGTGCTCCGGGACTAGCGGCCCTAATAGGGGGTTACAATGAGCAGTTCTTC.

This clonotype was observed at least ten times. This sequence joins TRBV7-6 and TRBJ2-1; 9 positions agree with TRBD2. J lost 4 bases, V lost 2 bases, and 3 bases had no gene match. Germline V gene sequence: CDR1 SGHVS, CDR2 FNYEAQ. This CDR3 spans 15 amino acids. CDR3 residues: CASSLMRGGYNEQFF. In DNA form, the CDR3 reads TGTGCCAGCAGCTTAATGCGGGGGGGTTACAATGAGCAGTTCTTC.